Below, one T cell receptor (beta chain) is given with its context. Its target is not known. Treatment indicated: roughly 20 received Ad26.COV2.S at low or high dose, single or two shots; 5 received placebo; per-sample allocation not given. Samples were taken on day 63 after the first vaccine or placebo injection. The CDR3 covers 18 residues. This record belongs to a study of Ad26.COV2.S vaccination and SARS-CoV-2 variants. Across the study: Trial arm assignment for the donor was COV1001 Ad26.COV2.S. General study findings and limits: Vaccine recipients and placebo recipients showed similar non-spike TCR breadth.

TCRdb's copy holds only in-frame clones and misses some; the assay was immunoSEQ multiplex PCR. The sample includes hundreds of thousands of clones, 88% seen only once; the top ten take around 5.8%. The source material was peripheral blood, sampled in a trial of Ad26.COV2.S vaccine versus placebo. The receptor comes from a person between 18 and 65 years old who received the Ad26.COV2.S COVID-19 vaccine or a placebo. The chain carries TRBV12-2 and TRBJ2-5; TRBD2, the D gene given by the table, was not confirmed from the DNA. TRBV12-2 is a listed pseudogene. The CDR3 DNA is TGTGCAAGTCACCCCCCTTCGAGCACTACCCAGTCCCAAGAGACCCAGTACTTC. Translated: CASHPPSSTTQSQETQYF.